The clone carrying this T cell receptor (beta chain) showed up just once. The germline V gene has CDR1 MDHEN and CDR2 SYDVKM. The CDR3 totals 11 residues. The J segment lost 2 bases and the V segment lost 10 bases, leaving 2 bases of the junction unmatched. This specimen belongs to a study of blood T cell repertoires in COVID-19. Study details: Acute and convalescent COVID-19 specimens originated in the United States, Italy and Spain. From T cells, B-cell-depleted T cells, or PBMCs came the material, which was cDNA or gDNA.

Methods used by the authors: Estimates of nucleated cell counts were drawn from the amplification of reference gene primers. Libraries were prepared by immunoSEQ multiplex PCR; TCRdb keeps only in-frame clonotypes and omits some of them. For V, J and clone size, that table is used; D and trimming come from the DNA. The sample has about 90,000 clones, around 79% seen once. The sample taken for sequencing was peripheral blood. V is TRBV28 and J is TRBJ2-7; 7 nucleotides agree with TRBD2. The receptor comes from a woman of 80 years or more with acute or convalescent COVID-19. DNA of the CDR3: TGTGCCACCCGGGGGGCCTACGAGCAGTACTTC. Translating gives CATRGAYEQYF. Drawing the rest from reference TRBV28 and TRBJ2-7, the complete variable domain is DVKVTQSSRYLVKRTGEKVFLECVQDMDHENMFWYRQDPGLGLRLIYFSYDVKMKEKGDIPEGYSVSREKKERFSLILESASTNQTSMYLCATRGAYEQYFGPGTRLTVT.